The clone carrying this TCR beta chain was detected only a few times. CDR3 length: 13 residues. The germline gives CDR1 LNHDA, CDR2 SQIVND (reference sequence). Trimming took off 5 bases at V and 2 bases at J, with 10 bases between the two ends. This specimen comes from a study of spatial heterogeneity in lung cancer. Time point meaning: blood at routine non-recurrence follow-up after resection. Whole RNA, which was extracted from tumor, nontumor lung tissue or frozen PBMC, was sequenced without any cell sorting. The study tagged each TCR cDNA molecule with a unique molecular identifier. Via MiXCR, TCRdb re-called the 5' RACE reads, giving one row per CDR3 protein. The sample consists of 110,000 or so distinct CDR3 sequences, less than 14% of them appearing once.

Material: PBMCs, obtained at follow-up. This clonotype was obtained from a female donor with early-stage non-small cell lung cancer. The chain recombines TRBV19 with TRBJ2-7, with a tentative D call TRBD2 (5 bases). The CDR3 here is CASSGPGTYEQYF. CDR3 DNA sequence: TGTGCCAGTAGTGGTCCGGGAACCTACGAGCAGTACTTC.